Listed here are 32 T cell receptor beta chains from one sample, sequenced in a study of neurological immune-mediated disorders. TCRdb ran MiXCR on the 5' RACE reads and lists one entry per CDR3 protein. The repertoire holds some 43,000 distinct CDR3 sequences, with 2.5% as singletons. Source material: PBMCs. The receptors come from a man aged 25 to 45 with multiple sclerosis.

This clonotype was picked up many times. This sequence joins TRBV6-5 and TRBJ1-1; no reliable D call. This CDR3 region has 15 residues. Germline V gene data show CDR1 as MNHEY and CDR2 as SVGAGI. The V end was cut by 0 bases, the J end by 4 bases, with 12 bases between. This CDR3 is CASSYSNPRGTEAFF. Written as DNA, the CDR3 is TGTGCCAGCAGTTACTCTAATCCCCGGGGCACTGAAGCTTTCTTT.

This clonotype occurred many times. The chain couples TRBV6-5 to TRBJ1-1, with D hard to call. Trimming cost V 6 bases and J 4 bases, with 18 bases left between them. The CDR3 loop spans 15 amino acids. Germline V gene sequence: CDR1 MNHEY, CDR2 SVGAGI. The DNA of the CDR3 is TGTGCCAGCAGACCCTCAGCGGCCGGGCCCACTGAAGCTTTCTTT. This sequence encodes CASRPSAAGPTEAFF.

This clonotype was seen repeatedly, ten times or more. The J gene is TRBJ2-2, the V gene TRBV5-1; D is ambiguous. CDR1 is SGHRS and CDR2 is YFSETQ in the germline V gene. The CDR3 is made up of 13 amino acids. V lost 5 bases and J 3 bases, leaving 8 bases between the germline ends. CDR3 in amino acids: CASSLGDTGELFF. CDR3 bases: TGCGCCAGCAGTCTTGGGGACACCGGGGAGCTGTTTTTT.

This clonotype was seen at least ten times. CDR3 DNA: TGTGCCAGCAGTTGGACTAGCGGGATGCTCTACGAGCAGTACTTC. It codes for CASSWTSGMLYEQYF. The rearrangement links TRBV27 to TRBJ2-7, with 12 bases fitting TRBD2. Losses at the gene ends were 4 bases for V and 3 bases for J; bases not matched to a gene: 4. The CDR3 has 15 residues. Germline lookup yields CDR1 MNHEY and CDR2 SMNVEV (reference sequence).

This clonotype was detected many times. The V and J genes are TRBV3-1 and TRBJ2-3; D is uncertain. Per germline, CDR1 LGHDT and CDR2 YNNKEL (reference sequence). V gave up 3 bases and J gave up 0 bases, with 7 bases separating them. CDR3 size: 14 residues. CDR3 DNA: TGTGCCAGCAGCCACGGCGGAAGCACAGATACGCAGTATTTT. It is translated as CASSHGGSTDTQYF.

This clonotype was seen at least ten times. The gene calls are TRBV5-5 and TRBJ2-1; D call uncertain. V shed 0 bases and J shed 8 bases, with 15 bases lying between them. Germline V gene sequence: CDR1 SGHKS, CDR2 YYEKEE (reference sequence). This CDR3 contains 15 residues. The CDR3: CASSLERLGFHEQFF. In nucleotides, the CDR3 is TGTGCCAGCAGCTTGGAACGGCTTGGTTTCCATGAGCAGTTCTTC. The full variable domain, with the rest looked up from reference TRBV5-5 and TRBJ2-1, is DAGVTQSPTHLIKTRGQQVTLRCSPISGHKSVSWYQQVLGQGPQFIFQYYEKEERGRGNFPDRFSARQFPNYSSELNVNALLLGDSALYLCASSLERLGFHEQFFGPGTRLTVL.

This clonotype was seen at least ten times. V and J are TRBV20-1 and TRBJ2-1, with D hard to call. The germline V gene has CDR1 DFQATT and CDR2 SNEGSKA (reference sequence). The CDR3 spans 13 residues. V gave up 5 bases and J gave up 0 bases, with 8 bases separating them. The CDR3 DNA sequence: TGCAGTGCTCGCGCCGACTCCTACAATGAGCAGTTCTTC. Encoded protein: CSARADSYNEQFF.

In this sample, this clonotype turned up many times. The CDR3 bases are TGTGCCAGCAGCCCAGTTGGAGGGGTCCGGAACACTGAAGCTTTCTTT. This gives the protein CASSPVGGVRNTEAFF. The chain employs TRBV7-9 and TRBJ1-1, with D tentatively TRBD1 (5 bases). Germline CDR1 is SEHNR and CDR2 is FQNEAQ (reference sequence). The V gene lost 5 bases and the J gene lost 1 base, with 17 bases spanning the gap. CDR3 length equals 16 residues.

Many counts were recorded for this clonotype. This chain links TRBV20-1 with TRBJ1-6, with D hard to call. Germline V gene sequence: CDR1 DFQATT, CDR2 SNEGSKA (reference sequence). Trimming removed 3 bases from V and 5 bases from J, with 11 bases in between. CDR3 length: 14 amino acids. The CDR3 DNA is TGCAGTGCTAGTTCCGTTCAGGATAATTCACCCCTCCACTTT. It specifies CSASSVQDNSPLHF.

The sample holds many counts of this clonotype. V is TRBV5-1 and J is TRBJ2-3; TRBD1 agrees at 9 bases. This CDR3 is 14 amino acids long. Unmatched junction bases numbered 6, after V lost 7 bases and J lost 3 bases. The germline V gene has CDR1 SGHRS and CDR2 YFSETQ. The CDR3 bases are TGCGCCAGCCTCCGGGACAGGGAGACAGATACGCAGTATTTT. This encodes CASLRDRETDTQYF.

This clonotype has ten or more counts. The J gene is TRBJ1-1, the V gene TRBV5-1; 10 nucleotides agree with TRBD1. Germline V CDR1 and CDR2: SGHRS, YFSETQ. V lost 0 bases, J lost 5 bases, and 1 base stayed unmatched. This CDR3 has 14 amino acids. The CDR3 protein is CASSLGQGATEAFF. In nucleotides, the CDR3 is TGCGCCAGCAGCTTGGGACAGGGGGCAACTGAAGCTTTCTTT.

This clonotype was detected many times. The chain employs TRBV6-2 or TRBV6-3 and TRBJ2-5, with TRBD1 as a possible D gene (5 bases). CDR1 is MNHEY, CDR2 SVGEGT, per germline. The germline V and J ends were trimmed by 4 bases and 5 bases, with 5 bases remaining between them. The CDR3 spans 11 residues. CDR3 protein: CASSWGETQYF. Written as DNA, the CDR3 is TGTGCCAGCAGTTGGGGCGAGACCCAGTACTTC.

This clonotype was picked up many times. J is TRBJ1-4 and V is TRBV25-1; TRBD1 matches 8 bases. Per the germline V gene, CDR1 is MGHDK and CDR2 is SYGVNS. V gave up 9 bases and J gave up 8 bases; unmatched junction bases: 11. The CDR3 contains 14 residues. The CDR3 reads CASSEGQGEEKLFF. CDR3 in DNA: TGTGCCAGTTCTGAAGGACAGGGAGAAGAAAAACTGTTTTTT.

This clonotype occurred many times. The chain uses TRBV5-1 and TRBJ2-5; 8 nucleotides align to TRBD2. The CDR3 totals 14 residues. V lost 4 bases, J lost 5 bases, and 7 bases stayed unmatched. Germline CDR1 is SGHRS and CDR2 is YFSETQ. In DNA form, the CDR3 reads TGCGCCAGCAGCCAAAGCGGGAGACGCGAGACCCAGTACTTC. Translation gives CASSQSGRRETQYF.

This clonotype is judged medium-sized (0.01 to 0.1%). This chain connects TRBV3-1 to TRBJ1-3; D call uncertain. V was cut by 2 bases and J by 4 bases, with 6 bases left in between. The CDR3 is made up of 13 amino acids. Germline V lookup: CDR1 LGHDT, CDR2 YNNKEL (reference sequence). CDR3 nucleotide sequence: TGTGCCAGCAGCCAAAGAGAAGGAAACACCATATATTTT. As protein: CASSQREGNTIYF.

This clonotype was detected ten times or more. V gene TRBV15 combines with J gene TRBJ2-3; D unresolved. Germline CDR1 and CDR2: LNHNV and YYDKDF (reference sequence). V lost 1 base and J 1 base, leaving 9 bases between the germline ends. There are 15 residues in the CDR3. The DNA for the CDR3 is TGTGCCACCAGCAGAGCCCCGGTTCGCACAGATACGCAGTATTTT. Encoded protein: CATSRAPVRTDTQYF.

This clonotype has at least ten counts. This rearrangement joins TRBV20-1 to TRBJ2-3, with 11 nucleotides matching TRBD2. This CDR3 is built from 17 residues. The junction had 14 bases not matched to a gene; V was cut back by 4 bases and J by 5 bases. Germline CDR1 reads DFQATT; CDR2 reads SNEGSKA (reference sequence). DNA for the CDR3: TGCAGTGCTAACGCCCTAGCTAGCGGGGGGTCGGGAGATACGCAGTATTTT. This encodes CSANALASGGSGDTQYF.

This clonotype was observed at least ten times. V gene TRBV29-1 combines with J gene TRBJ2-5; D call uncertain. The CDR3 is 11 residues long. From germline, CDR1 is SQVTM and CDR2 ANQGSEA. V was pared by 4 bases and J by 2 bases, with 5 bases between. CDR3 in DNA: TGCAGCGTTGGAACTCAAGAGACCCAGTACTTC. Encoded protein: CSVGTQETQYF.

This clonotype showed up many times. The chain carries TRBV25-1 and TRBJ2-7; 11 positions agree with TRBD1. Losses at the gene ends were 5 bases for V and 3 bases for J; bases not matched to a gene: 6. Germline CDR1 reads MGHDK; CDR2 reads SYGVNS. The CDR3 totals 15 residues. CDR3 sequence reads: CASSLPGTGGYEQYF. CDR3 DNA sequence: TGTGCCAGCAGTTTACCAGGGACAGGGGGCTACGAGCAGTACTTC.

This clonotype was counted many times. This sequence joins TRBV11-2 and TRBJ2-1, with 9 nucleotides matching TRBD1. V trimming: 4 bases; J trimming: 3 bases; junction bases outside the gene matches: 4. Germline CDR1 and CDR2: SGHAT and FQNNGV. The CDR3 totals 15 residues. The CDR3 DNA follows: TGTGCCAGCAGCTCGAACAGGGGGCGCTACAATGAGCAGTTCTTC. Residues: CASSSNRGRYNEQFF.

This clonotype was detected many times. The chain has TRBV5-1 and TRBJ1-1; TRBD1 agrees at 10 bases. The CDR3 contains 14 residues. V shed 4 bases, J shed 4 bases, and the junction held 4 bases outside the gene matches. Per the germline V gene, CDR1 is SGHRS and CDR2 is YFSETQ. The CDR3 is CASSDGTGATEAFF. CDR3 DNA: TGCGCCAGCAGCGACGGGACAGGGGCCACTGAAGCTTTCTTT.

This clonotype was counted between two and nine times. The chain combines TRBV20-1 with TRBJ2-1; 8 bases match TRBD2. The J segment lost 6 bases and the V segment lost 0 bases, leaving 7 bases of the junction unmatched. CDR1 DFQATT and CDR2 SNEGSKA come from the germline V gene (reference sequence). This CDR3 has 15 residues. In DNA, the CDR3 is TGCAGTGCTAGAGATGGGAGCGGGAGATTCAATGAGCAGTTCTTC. Translated, it gives CSARDGSGRFNEQFF.

This clonotype has at least ten counts. This chain connects TRBV20-1 to TRBJ2-1, with 13 bases that match TRBD2. The V gene end was trimmed by 6 bases and the J gene end by 2 bases; junction bases not matched to a gene: 13. Germline V gene sequence: CDR1 DFQATT, CDR2 SNEGSKA (reference sequence). This CDR3 spans 18 amino acids. The chain's CDR3 is CSASQGLLAGGPYNEQFF. In DNA, the CDR3 is TGCAGTGCGTCCCAAGGGCTACTAGCGGGAGGGCCCTACAATGAGCAGTTCTTC.

This clonotype has a handful of counts. A much larger clonotype is one base distant, so this may be a read error. The rearrangement links TRBV5-1 to TRBJ2-4; possible D gene TRBD1, 5 bases. V was pared by 0 bases and J by 10 bases, with 11 bases between. The CDR3 has 13 amino acids. Germline V CDR1 and CDR2: SGHRS, YFSETQ. The CDR3 DNA reads TGCGCCAGCAGCTTGGAGGGGCGAGAAATTCAGTACTTC. Amino acid sequence: CASSLEGREIQYF.

This clonotype was seen at least ten times. This sequence joins TRBV29-1 and TRBJ2-6; D ambiguous. There are 15 residues in the CDR3. Germline V gene sequence: CDR1 SQVTM, CDR2 ANQGSEA. The V end lost 0 bases, the J end lost 2 bases, and 8 bases lay between the germline ends. The CDR3 region is CSVEEVGAGANVLTF. CDR3 bases: TGCAGCGTTGAAGAGGTTGGGGCTGGGGCCAACGTCCTGACTTTC. The full variable domain, completed using reference TRBV29-1 and TRBJ2-6, is SAVISQKPSRDICQRGTSLTIQCQVDSQVTMMFWYRQQPGQSLTLIATANQGSEATYESGFVIDKFPISRPNLTFSTLTVSNMSPEDSSIYLCSVEEVGAGANVLTFGAGSRLTVL.

The sample holds many counts of this clonotype. V and J are TRBV20-1 and TRBJ1-1, with no clear D. V shed 0 bases and J shed 6 bases, with 11 bases lying between them. The CDR3 runs 13 residues. Germline CDR1 and CDR2: DFQATT and SNEGSKA (reference sequence). In nucleotides, the CDR3 is TGCAGTGCTAGAGATAGGGTGGCCTCTGAAGCTTTCTTT. Its translation: CSARDRVASEAFF.

This clonotype was seen at least ten times. The chain recombines TRBV20-1 with TRBJ1-5, with unresolved D. CDR3 length: 15 residues. In germline, CDR1 is DFQATT, CDR2 SNEGSKA (reference sequence). Trimming took off 0 bases at V and 4 bases at J, with 13 bases between the two ends. CDR3: CSARDGIGKNQPQHF. The CDR3 coding sequence is TGCAGTGCTAGAGACGGAATTGGCAAGAATCAGCCCCAGCATTTT.

This clonotype has a count of ten or more. The rearrangement uses TRBV27 and TRBJ2-3, with 11 bases lining up with TRBD2. V shed 4 bases, J shed 5 bases, and the junction held 8 bases outside the gene matches. CDR3 size: 16 residues. CDR1 MNHEY and CDR2 SMNVEV come from the germline V gene (reference sequence). Written as DNA, the CDR3 is TGTGCCAGCAGTTCACGGGGACTAGCGGACTTAGATACGCAGTATTTT. It codes for CASSSRGLADLDTQYF.

This clonotype was counted only a few times. This rearrangement joins TRBV6-5 to TRBJ2-7, with D maybe TRBD2 (7 bases). Trimming removed 5 bases at V and 5 bases at J, with 22 bases between. CDR1 is MNHEY and CDR2 is SVGAGI in the germline V gene. CDR3 size: 16 residues. The CDR3 sequence is CASSRTGTTSIHEQYF. CDR3 DNA: TGTGCCAGCAGTAGAACAGGGACTACTTCTATACACGAGCAGTACTTC.

This clonotype came up many times. The chain has TRBV15 and TRBJ2-7, with D hard to call. Germline V gene sequence: CDR1 LNHNV, CDR2 YYDKDF (reference sequence). Trimming shortened V by 1 base and J by 3 bases, and 7 bases separated the two germline ends. This CDR3 has 13 residues. Here the CDR3 reads CATSRVSHYEQYF. The CDR3 bases are TGTGCCACCAGCAGAGTTAGCCACTACGAGCAGTACTTC.

This clonotype occurred many times. The genes are TRBV6-5 and TRBJ2-3, with D unresolved. Germline values: CDR1 MNHEY, CDR2 SVGAGI. The CDR3 extends over 15 amino acids. Deletions cut 7 bases from V and 2 bases from J, with 16 bases between. DNA of the CDR3: TGTGCCAGCACCCAGAGTCTGCCGATCACAGATACGCAGTATTTT. This translates into CASTQSLPITDTQYF.

This clonotype was observed at least ten times. This chain links TRBV5-1 with TRBJ2-3; D gene ambiguous. CDR1 SGHRS and CDR2 YFSETQ come from the germline V gene. The V end lost 3 bases, the J end lost 1 base, and 6 bases lay between the germline ends. This CDR3 spans 13 amino acids. The CDR3 protein is CASSSSRTDTQYF. In nucleotides, the CDR3 is TGCGCCAGCAGCTCATCCCGCACAGATACGCAGTATTTT.